This entry lists 10 T cell receptor beta chains sequenced from one sample in a study of shared clonotypes between healthy human individuals. The assay was immunoSEQ multiplex PCR, and TCRdb's table has in-frame clones only and misses some. The repertoire includes about 500,000 clones, roughly four fifths of them detected once, and around 12% sits in the top ten. Sequencing was performed on PBMCs. These receptors were taken from a middle-aged woman in good health. Some clones in this sample may be carry-over from other donors' samples.

The rearrangement joins TRBV10-3 to TRBJ2-5; D remains unclear. CDR3 size: 13 residues. The V gene lost 2 bases and the J gene lost 4 bases, with 8 bases spanning the gap. CDR1 and CDR2 from the germline V gene are ENHRY and SYGVKD. This CDR3 is CAISEDLGETQYF. The CDR3 nucleotides read TGTGCCATCAGTGAGGACCTCGGAGAGACCCAGTACTTC.

Worth noting for this clone: With a far larger clone one base away, a read error is the likely cause. The rearrangement uses TRBV2 and TRBJ1-2; D uncertain. The germline V gene has CDR1 SNHLY and CDR2 FYNNEI. The ends were cut back, 0 bases at V and 10 bases at J, with 9 bases in the middle. This CDR3 has 12 amino acids. The CDR3 nucleotides read TGTGCCAGCAGTGAAGCGGCTTTGGTCTACACCTTC. Translated, it gives CASSEAALVYTF.

The chain has TRBV29-1 and TRBJ1-1, with TRBD1 matching over 7 bases. Germline lookup yields CDR1 SQVTM and CDR2 ANQGSEA. The J segment lost 4 bases and the V segment lost 4 bases, leaving 18 bases of the junction unmatched. This CDR3 has 17 amino acids. Written as DNA, the CDR3 is TGCAGCGTTGCCGACAGGGATCCATCAGCATTGGGCACTGAAGCTTTCTTT. This translates into CSVADRDPSALGTEAFF. Variable domain in full (rest from reference TRBV29-1 and TRBJ1-1): SAVISQKPSRDICQRGTSLTIQCQVDSQVTMMFWYRQQPGQSLTLIATANQGSEATYESGFVIDKFPISRPNLTFSTLTVSNMSPEDSSIYLCSVADRDPSALGTEAFFGQGTRLTVV.

The count of this clone is one. V and J are TRBV28 and TRBJ2-7, with 9 bases identical to TRBD2. Germline CDR1 MDHEN, CDR2 SYDVKM. J was trimmed by 0 bases and V by 3 bases; bases with no gene match: 3. CDR3 length: 15 amino acids. CDR3 sequence: CASSFGLARSYEQYF. The DNA of the CDR3 is TGTGCCAGCAGTTTCGGACTAGCGCGCTCCTACGAGCAGTACTTC.

The chain recombines TRBV4-2 with TRBJ1-5; TRBD1 agrees at 7 bases. The germline V gene encodes CDR1 LGHNA and CDR2 YNFKEQ. V trimming: 3 bases; J trimming: 2 bases; junction bases outside the gene matches: 4. The CDR3 extends over 15 amino acids. CDR3 sequence reads: CASSQTGSGNQPQHF. DNA of the CDR3: TGTGCCAGCAGCCAGACAGGGTCCGGCAATCAGCCCCAGCATTTT.

J is TRBJ2-7 and V is TRBV18; D is unclear. The V end was cut by 0 bases, the J end by 2 bases, with 11 bases between. Germline V gene sequence: CDR1 KGHSH, CDR2 LQKENI. This CDR3 has 15 residues. CDR3 sequence reads: CASSPPSSSTYEQYF. DNA for the CDR3: TGTGCCAGCTCACCACCCTCCAGCTCTACCTACGAGCAGTACTTC.

The chain has TRBV28 and TRBJ1-2; 11 bases map to TRBD1. Germline CDR1 MDHEN, CDR2 SYDVKM. Trimming cost V 4 bases and J 4 bases; bases outside gene matches: 5. This CDR3 spans 15 amino acids. In DNA, the CDR3 is TGTGCCAGCAGTTGGGGGACAGGGGGTTTCTATGGCTACACCTTC. Translated: CASSWGTGGFYGYTF.

The chain is built from TRBV6-1 and TRBJ2-7; tentatively, D is TRBD2 (5 bases). V lost 6 bases and J lost 4, with 19 bases in between. Germline assignment: CDR1 MNHNS and CDR2 SASEGT. The CDR3 is made up of 15 amino acids. The CDR3 sequence: CASRTFAGGIYEQYF. CDR3 nucleotide sequence: TGTGCCAGCAGGACGTTCGCAGGAGGAATTTACGAGCAGTACTTC.

The chain has TRBV7-2 and TRBJ2-2, with D uncertain. V was shortened by 5 bases and J by 1 base, with 11 bases between the two germline ends. The germline V gene encodes CDR1 SGHTA and CDR2 FQGNSA. The CDR3 loop spans 15 amino acids. The CDR3 DNA reads as TGTGCCAGCAGCCCCTCGGCGGAGAACACCGGGGAGCTGTTTTTT. It codes for CASSPSAENTGELFF.

This clone was found a few times. It differs at one base from a far larger clone, so likely a read error. V and J are TRBV18 and TRBJ1-1; D remains unclear. From germline, CDR1 is KGHSH and CDR2 LQKENI. This CDR3 has 13 amino acids. The CDR3 DNA reads as TGTGCCGGCTCTCAACAGCAGAACACTGAAGCTTTCTTT. Translated, it gives CAGSQQQNTEAFF.